Following are 26 T cell receptor beta chains from one sample sequenced in a study of CXCR3-negative and CXCR3-positive naive CD8 T cells. All TRB cDNA libraries came from 5' RACE performed with UMI labels. TCRdb reprocessed the 5' RACE reads, with one entry per CDR3 protein and no DNA. The sample spans about 80,000 distinct CDR3 sequences; the ten largest clones claim around 1.6%. The material sequenced was naive CXCR3- CD8+ T cells from blood. The subset was: CD45RO-CCR7+CD27+CD95- naive CD8+ T cells lacking CXCR3 (TNR3-). These receptors originate from a human donor in good health. Some clones in this sample may be carry-over from other donors' samples.

The chain carries TRBV19 and TRBJ2-1; TCRdb lists TRBD2, though no DNA is available to test this call. In germline, CDR1 is LNHDA, CDR2 SQIVND (reference sequence). CDR3 size: 17 residues. CDR3 amino acids: CASSIDLRAVTSPEQFF.

The rearrangement links TRBV5-1 to TRBJ2-7; TCRdb indicates TRBD1, and absent DNA this call remains unverified. Germline CDR1 and CDR2: SGHRS and YFSETQ. The CDR3 consists of 15 residues. The CDR3 here is CASSEGQGWFGEQYF.

The V and J genes are TRBV28 and TRBJ2-3; TCRdb picks TRBD1, but there is no DNA to check that call. CDR3 length equals 16 residues. Germline-derived CDR1 and CDR2 are MDHEN and SYDVKM. CDR3 amino acids: CASSPTDRVGTDTQYF.

This chain links TRBV5-1 with TRBJ1-2; TCRdb lists TRBD1, though no DNA is available to test this call. CDR1 and CDR2 (germline): SGHRS, YFSETQ. The CDR3 is 14 residues long. The CDR3 is CASSSMTGERGYTF.

The chain uses TRBV7-9 and TRBJ2-1; TCRdb calls TRBD2, which cannot be checked without DNA. This CDR3 is 15 amino acids long. CDR1 and CDR2 (germline): SEHNR, FQNEAQ (reference sequence). The CDR3 spells CASSFHWTSHNEQFF.

The chain has TRBV28 and TRBJ1-2; checking the TCRdb D call of TRBD1 is not possible without DNA. In germline, CDR1 is MDHEN, CDR2 SYDVKM. The CDR3 runs 15 residues. The CDR3 sequence is CASSYTGADNYGYTF.

V is TRBV13 and J is TRBJ2-7; absent DNA, TCRdb's TRBD2 call cannot be checked. The germline gives CDR1 PRHDT, CDR2 FYEKMQ (reference sequence). The CDR3 sequence is 12 residues long. CDR3 amino acids: CASSTGRNEQYF.

V is TRBV29-1 and J is TRBJ2-1; no DNA is available, so the TRBD2 call from TCRdb remains unchecked. The CDR3 contains 16 residues. Germline CDR1 and CDR2: SQVTM and ANQGSEA. The CDR3 is CSVEGLTSGDYNEQFF.

The chain employs TRBV25-1 and TRBJ2-3. The CDR3 has 12 residues. From germline, CDR1 is MGHDK and CDR2 SYGVNS. Here the CDR3 reads CASSEQAPTQYF.

The rearrangement links TRBV4-3 to TRBJ1-1; TCRdb proposes TRBD1, but this gene call is untestable without DNA. Germline V lookup: CDR1 LGHNA, CDR2 YSLEER. The CDR3 loop spans 15 amino acids. CDR3: CASSPWGGENTEAFF.

The chain uses TRBV29-1 and TRBJ1-2. The CDR3 totals 13 residues. CDR1 SQVTM and CDR2 ANQGSEA come from the germline V gene. The CDR3 sequence: CSAGPEGFYGYTF.

This chain links TRBV3-1 with TRBJ1-2. This CDR3 contains 13 residues. Germline V CDR1 and CDR2: LGHDT, YNNKEL (reference sequence). CDR3 in amino acids: CASSQDLRNGYTF.

The gene calls are TRBV28 and TRBJ2-3; TCRdb calls TRBD2, which cannot be checked without DNA. Per the germline V gene, CDR1 is MDHEN and CDR2 is SYDVKM. This CDR3 contains 16 residues. This CDR3 reads CASIAAGGPRTDTQYF.

The chain uses TRBV9 and TRBJ1-1; without DNA, the TCRdb call of TRBD1 cannot be checked. The CDR3 has 13 amino acids. From germline, CDR1 is SGDLS and CDR2 YYNGEE. The CDR3 reads CASSGVGAVEAFF.

The chain couples TRBV5-1 to TRBJ1-1. This CDR3 is built from 15 residues. Germline V gene lookup returns CDR1 SGHRS and CDR2 YFSETQ. The CDR3 loop is CASSLRALGGTEAFF.

This sequence joins TRBV9 and TRBJ1-5; checking the TCRdb D call of TRBD1 is not possible without DNA. Germline lookup yields CDR1 SGDLS and CDR2 YYNGEE. This CDR3 has 15 residues. The CDR3 region is CASSVAGAVNQPQHF.

V is TRBV7-2 and J is TRBJ2-7; TCRdb lists TRBD1, though no DNA is available to test this call. The CDR3 extends over 14 amino acids. In germline, CDR1 is SGHTA, CDR2 FQGNSA. The CDR3 protein is CASSLATGGYEQYF. Supplemented by reference TRBV7-2 and TRBJ2-7, the full variable domain reads GAGVSQSPSNKVTEKGKDVELRCDPISGHTALYWYRQSLGQGLEFLIYFQGNSAPDKSGLPSDRFSAERTGGSVSTLTIQRTQQEDSAVYLCASSLATGGYEQYFGPGTRLTVT.

The chain carries TRBV10-3 and TRBJ2-3; TCRdb names TRBD2, which stays unverified in the absence of DNA. This CDR3 has 18 amino acids. The germline V gene encodes CDR1 ENHRY and CDR2 SYGVKD. CDR3 sequence: CAISESILAGKRADTQYF.

The chain combines TRBV4-1 with TRBJ2-7; checking the TCRdb D call of TRBD2 is not possible without DNA. The germline CDR1 and CDR2 sequences are MGHRA and YSYEKL. This CDR3 comprises 16 residues. This CDR3 is CASSQGPGLAGGEQYF.

This chain uses TRBV27 with TRBJ2-7. This CDR3 spans 13 amino acids. Per germline, CDR1 MNHEY and CDR2 SMNVEV (reference sequence). The CDR3 reads CASSFAFSYEQYF.

The chain recombines TRBV11-3 with TRBJ2-5; TCRdb lists TRBD2, though no DNA is available to test this call. The CDR3 covers 18 residues. Germline V gene lookup returns CDR1 SGHNT and CDR2 YENEEA. CDR3 protein: CASSDGLAGELYQETQYF.

V usage is TRBV20-1 and J usage is TRBJ2-1. This CDR3 has 11 residues. Germline values: CDR1 DFQATT, CDR2 SNEGSKA (reference sequence). The CDR3 sequence: CSASEYNEQFF.

The chain recombines TRBV28 with TRBJ2-5; the TRBD2 assignment by TCRdb is unverifiable without DNA. The CDR3 has 16 residues. The V gene's germline CDR1 is MDHEN and CDR2 SYDVKM. CDR3 residues: CASRPHGGGPVGSQYF.

The rearrangement joins TRBV5-5 to TRBJ1-1; TCRdb selects TRBD1, and the lack of DNA leaves this call unchecked. This CDR3 has 16 amino acids. Germline-derived CDR1 and CDR2 are SGHKS and YYEKEE (reference sequence). CDR3 sequence: CASSPVWPPMNTEAFF.

This chain links TRBV6-6 with TRBJ2-5; TCRdb indicates TRBD1, and absent DNA this call remains unverified. Germline values: CDR1 MNHNY, CDR2 SVGAGI (reference sequence). This CDR3 comprises 17 residues. The chain's CDR3 is CASSYSTGRGGPETQYF.

The CDR3 sequence is CASSLGRAPGEQYF. V and J are TRBV5-1 and TRBJ2-7; TCRdb indicates TRBD1, and absent DNA this call remains unverified. Germline values: CDR1 SGHRS, CDR2 YFSETQ. CDR3 length equals 14 residues.